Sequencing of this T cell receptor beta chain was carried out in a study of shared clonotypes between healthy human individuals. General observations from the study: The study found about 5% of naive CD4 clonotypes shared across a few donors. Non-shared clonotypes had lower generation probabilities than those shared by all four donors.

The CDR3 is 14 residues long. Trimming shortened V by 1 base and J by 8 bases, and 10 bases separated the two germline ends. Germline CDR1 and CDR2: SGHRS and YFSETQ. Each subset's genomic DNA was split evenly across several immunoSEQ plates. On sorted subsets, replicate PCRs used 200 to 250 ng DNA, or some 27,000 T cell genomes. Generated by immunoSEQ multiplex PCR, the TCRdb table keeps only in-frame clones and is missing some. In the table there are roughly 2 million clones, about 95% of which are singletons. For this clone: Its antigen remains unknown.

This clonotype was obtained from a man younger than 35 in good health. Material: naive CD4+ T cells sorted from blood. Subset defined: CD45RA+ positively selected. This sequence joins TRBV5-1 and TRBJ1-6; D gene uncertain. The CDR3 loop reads CASSLLLTDSPLHF. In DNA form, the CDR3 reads TGCGCCAGCAGCTTGCTCCTTACCGATTCACCCCTCCACTTT.